The subject of this entry is one T cell receptor (beta chain). Original processing methods: The assay estimated nucleated cells by amplifying reference gene primers. The repertoire was sequenced with immunoSEQ multiplex PCR; TCRdb's copy has only in-frame clones and lacks some. Clone size and V and J calls were adopted from that table, with D and trimming inferred from the DNA. The sample holds about 300,000 clones, around 92% seen once. This sample stems from a study of blood T cell repertoires in COVID-19. The overall study: Samples of COVID-19 (acute and convalescent) were obtained from the United States, Italy and Spain. From T cells, B-cell-depleted T cells, or PBMCs came the material, which was cDNA or gDNA.

Trimming removed 1 base at V and 2 bases at J, with 17 bases between. The CDR3 is made up of 17 amino acids. Germline V lookup: CDR1 SGHAT, CDR2 FQNNGV. The sequence was obtained from a man in his late teens or twenties who had recovered from COVID-19. Sequences were obtained from peripheral blood. This chain joins TRBV11-2 and TRBJ1-1; D is perhaps TRBD1 (5 bases). The CDR3 DNA sequence: TGTGCCAGCAGCTTAGGGGGTACCAGGGCACTAAACACTGAAGCTTTCTTT. Protein product: CASSLGGTRALNTEAFF.